This TCR beta chain originates from a study of T cell changes during pregnancy in multiple sclerosis. Germline V gene lookup returns CDR1 MNHNS and CDR2 SASEGT. The CDR3 is made up of 14 amino acids. Losses at the gene ends were 8 bases for V and 8 bases for J; bases not matched to a gene: 13. The protocol was immunoSEQ multiplex PCR, while the TCRdb copy is restricted to in-frame clones and leaves out a portion. Altogether about 61,000 clones are present, more than 80% being singletons, with the ten largest covering approximately 1%. The sample in question was peripheral blood, obtained in the first trimester of pregnancy. The genes are TRBV6-1 and TRBJ2-5, with 8 bases fitting TRBD1. This sequence originates from a female donor in good health, enrolled as a control in a pregnancy study. CDR3 nucleotide sequence: TGTGCCAGCCCACAAACAGCAGGGGGCTATACCCAGTACTTC. This gives the protein CASPQTAGGYTQYF.